These 10 T cell receptor beta chains originate from one sample sequenced in a study of T cells in Graves' hyperthyroidism and ophthalmopathy. The TCR beta CDR3 regions underwent amplification using RNA transcripts as the source. In the first-round RT-PCR of the TCR CDR3, the HTBI primer set was used. TCRdb called the multiplex PCR reads again in MiXCR, with one record for every CDR3 protein. The data show roughly 30,000 distinct CDR3 sequences, under 55% seen once. The sample was blood. These receptors were collected from a woman aged 25-40 years with Graves' hyperthyroidism.

V is TRBV2 and J is TRBJ2-3; 9 bases match TRBD1. The trim removed 6 bases at V and 11 bases at J, leaving 9 bases unmatched. Germline CDR1 reads SNHLY; CDR2 reads FYNNEI. CDR3 length equals 13 residues. CDR3 nucleotide sequence: TGTGCCAGCAGATCCGGGACAGGGATGGGGCAGTATTTT. It is translated as CASRSGTGMGQYF.

V and J are TRBV18 and TRBJ2-5, with D possibly matching TRBD2 (6 bases). The germline CDR1 and CDR2 sequences are KGHSH and LQKENI. The CDR3 has 15 amino acids. V gave up 4 bases and J gave up 5 bases, with 17 bases separating them. CDR3: CASSLSRLAMETQYF. CDR3 DNA sequence: TGTGCCAGCTCACTGTCTAGGCTAGCGATGGAGACCCAGTACTTC.

The chain employs TRBV2 and TRBJ2-1; D call uncertain. This CDR3 has 11 amino acids. CDR1 is SNHLY and CDR2 is FYNNEI in the germline V gene. V gave up 7 bases and J gave up 7 bases, with 8 bases separating them. CDR3 amino acids: CASTTGNEQFF. CDR3 nucleotide sequence: TGTGCCAGCACTACCGGTAATGAGCAGTTCTTC.

This clonotype was counted ten times or more. The rearrangement uses TRBV3-1 and TRBJ2-5; 10 bases fit TRBD2. The CDR3 has 15 amino acids. V shed 4 bases, J shed 2 bases, and the junction held 4 bases outside the gene matches. CDR1 is LGHDT and CDR2 is YNNKEL in the germline V gene (reference sequence). The CDR3 DNA reads as TGTGCCAGCAGCCCGGGACTAGCGATTCAAGAGACCCAGTACTTC. Amino acid sequence: CASSPGLAIQETQYF.

V gene TRBV7-3 combines with J gene TRBJ2-7; 12 bases agree with TRBD1. This CDR3 spans 13 amino acids. CDR1 and CDR2 (germline): SGHTA, FQGTGA. Trimming cost V 8 bases and J 3 bases; bases outside gene matches: 2. Here the CDR3 reads CASGTGGVYEQYF. DNA of the CDR3: TGTGCCAGCGGGACAGGGGGCGTCTACGAGCAGTACTTC. Using reference TRBV7-3 and TRBJ2-7 for the parts outside the CDR3, the full variable domain is GAGVSQTPSNKVTEKGKYVELRCDPISGHTALYWYRQSLGQGPEFLIYFQGTGAADDSGLPNDRFFAVRPEGSVSTLKIQRTERGDSAVYLCASGTGGVYEQYFGPGTRLTVT.

The rearrangement uses TRBV9 and TRBJ2-2, with unresolved D. V lost 5 bases, J lost 4 bases, and 9 bases lay in between. The CDR3 spans 13 residues. From germline, CDR1 is SGDLS and CDR2 YYNGEE. CDR3 in amino acids: CASSRFGTGELFF. For the CDR3, the DNA is TGTGCCAGCAGTAGATTCGGCACCGGGGAGCTGTTTTTT. Based on the CDR3 plus reference TRBV9 and TRBJ2-2, the full variable domain is DSGVTQTPKHLITATGQRVTLRCSPRSGDLSVYWYQQSLDQGLQFLIQYYNGEERAKGNILERFSAQQFPDLHSELNLSSLELGDSALYFCASSRFGTGELFFGEGSRLTVL.

This chain joins TRBV24-1 and TRBJ2-1; TRBD1 matches 10 bases. The J segment lost 4 bases and the V segment lost 4 bases, leaving 6 bases of the junction unmatched. The germline V gene encodes CDR1 KGHDR and CDR2 SFDVKD. The CDR3 has 16 amino acids. CDR3 DNA: TGTGCCACCAGTGACGCGGGGACAGGGGCGTACAATGAGCAGTTCTTC. It encodes CATSDAGTGAYNEQFF.

The genes are TRBV5-1 and TRBJ2-3; D may be TRBD2 (6 bases). CDR1 is SGHRS, CDR2 YFSETQ, per germline. The germline V and J ends were trimmed by 5 bases and 3 bases, with 7 bases remaining between them. This CDR3 is 12 amino acids long. The CDR3 nucleotides are TGCGCCAGCAGTCGGGGGACAGATACGCAGTATTTT. Translated, it gives CASSRGTDTQYF.

The chain uses TRBV6-2 or TRBV6-3 and TRBJ1-3; D is ambiguous. The CDR3 runs to 11 residues. Trimming removed 8 bases at V and 9 bases at J, with 11 bases between. Germline lookup yields CDR1 MNHEY and CDR2 SVGEGT. CDR3 loop: CASGLAGTIYF. CDR3 nucleotide sequence: TGTGCCAGCGGACTAGCCGGCACCATATATTTT.

This clonotype is medium-sized. V usage is TRBV2 and J usage is TRBJ2-5; perhaps TRBD2 as D (6 bases). CDR1 SNHLY and CDR2 FYNNEI come from the germline V gene. Trimming removed 4 bases at V and 7 bases at J, with 13 bases between. This CDR3 comprises 13 residues. Here the CDR3 DNA reads TGTGCCAGCAGTGGACTAGTCGGTGGGACCCAGTACTTC. This sequence encodes CASSGLVGGTQYF.